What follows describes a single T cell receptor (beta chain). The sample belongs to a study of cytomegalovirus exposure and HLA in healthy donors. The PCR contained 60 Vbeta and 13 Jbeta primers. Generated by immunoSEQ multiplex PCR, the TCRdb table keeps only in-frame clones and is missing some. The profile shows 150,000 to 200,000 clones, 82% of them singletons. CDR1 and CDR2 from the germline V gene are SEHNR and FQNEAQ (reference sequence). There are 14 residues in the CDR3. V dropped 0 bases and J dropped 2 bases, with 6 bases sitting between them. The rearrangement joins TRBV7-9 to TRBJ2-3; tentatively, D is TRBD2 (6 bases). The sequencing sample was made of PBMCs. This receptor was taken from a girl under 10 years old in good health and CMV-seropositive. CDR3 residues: CASSLAGLTDTQYF. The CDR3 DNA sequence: TGTGCCAGCAGCTTAGCGGGACTCACAGATACGCAGTATTTT.